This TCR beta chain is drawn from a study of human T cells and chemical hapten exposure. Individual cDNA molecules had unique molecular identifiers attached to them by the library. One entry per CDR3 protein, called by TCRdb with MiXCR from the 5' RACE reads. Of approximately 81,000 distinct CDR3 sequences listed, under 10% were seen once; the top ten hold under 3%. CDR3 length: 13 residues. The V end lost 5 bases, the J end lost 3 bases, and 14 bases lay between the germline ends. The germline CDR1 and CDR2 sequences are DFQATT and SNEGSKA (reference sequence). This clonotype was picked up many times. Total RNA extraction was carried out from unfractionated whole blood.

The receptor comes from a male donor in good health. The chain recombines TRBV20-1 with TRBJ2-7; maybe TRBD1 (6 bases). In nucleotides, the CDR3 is TGCAGTGCTCCAAGGACAGTGGGCTACGAGCAGTACTTC. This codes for CSAPRTVGYEQYF.